The clone carrying this T cell receptor beta chain turned up a few times. No antigen is known for it. These data come from a study of cytomegalovirus exposure and HLA in healthy donors. Study-level findings and limits: The study recorded 160 or so TCR beta chains that were cytomegalovirus-associated.

The germline V gene has CDR1 SGHRS and CDR2 YFSETQ. With 2 bases clipped from V and 4 bases from J, the junction kept 8 bases outside the gene matches. The CDR3 is 16 amino acids. Primers for the PCR totalled 60 Vbeta and 13 Jbeta. Only in-frame clones appear in the TCRdb table, and some are missing; sequencing was by immunoSEQ multiplex PCR. This sample has about 250,000 clones, with about 80% found just once. Sequencing was carried out using PBMCs. The sequence was obtained from a girl aged 2 to 9 in good health and CMV-seronegative. The chain joins TRBV5-1 to TRBJ1-1; TRBD1 aligns across 10 bases. CDR3 sequence (DNA): TGCGCCAGCAGCTTAGACAGGGGGCGAATGCGCACTGAAGCTTTCTTT. Amino acid sequence: CASSLDRGRMRTEAFF.